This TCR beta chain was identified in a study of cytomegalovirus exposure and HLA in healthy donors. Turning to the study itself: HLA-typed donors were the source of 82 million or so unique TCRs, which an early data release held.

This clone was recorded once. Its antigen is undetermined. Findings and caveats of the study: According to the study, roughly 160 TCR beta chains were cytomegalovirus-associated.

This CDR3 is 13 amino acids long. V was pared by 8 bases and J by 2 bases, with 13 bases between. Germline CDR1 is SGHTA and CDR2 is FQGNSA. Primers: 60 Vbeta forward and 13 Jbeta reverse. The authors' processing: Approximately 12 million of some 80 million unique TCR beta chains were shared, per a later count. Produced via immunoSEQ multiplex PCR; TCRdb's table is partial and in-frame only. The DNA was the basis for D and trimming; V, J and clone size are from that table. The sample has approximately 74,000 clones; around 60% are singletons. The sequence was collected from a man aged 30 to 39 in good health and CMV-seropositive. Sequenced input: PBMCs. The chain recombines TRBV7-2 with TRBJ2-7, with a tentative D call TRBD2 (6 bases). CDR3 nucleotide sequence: TGTGCCAGCGGGCGGGACTCAGCCTACGAGCAGTACTTC. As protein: CASGRDSAYEQYF. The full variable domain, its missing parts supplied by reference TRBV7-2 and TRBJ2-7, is GAGVSQSPSNKVTEKGKDVELRCDPISGHTALYWYRQSLGQGLEFLIYFQGNSAPDKSGLPSDRFSAERTGGSVSTLTIQRTQQEDSAVYLCASGRDSAYEQYFGPGTRLTVT.